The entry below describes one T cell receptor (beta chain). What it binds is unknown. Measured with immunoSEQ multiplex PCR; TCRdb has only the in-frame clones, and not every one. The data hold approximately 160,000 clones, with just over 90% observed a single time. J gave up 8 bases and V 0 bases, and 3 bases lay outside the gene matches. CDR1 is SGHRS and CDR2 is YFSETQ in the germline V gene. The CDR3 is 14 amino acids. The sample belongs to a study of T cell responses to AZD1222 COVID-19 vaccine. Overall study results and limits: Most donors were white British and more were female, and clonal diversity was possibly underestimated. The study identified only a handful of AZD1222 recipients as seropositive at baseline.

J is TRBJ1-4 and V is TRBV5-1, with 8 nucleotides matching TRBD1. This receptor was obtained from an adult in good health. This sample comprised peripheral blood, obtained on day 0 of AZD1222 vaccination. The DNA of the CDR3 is TGCGCCAGCAGCTTGGCAGGGGGCGACGAAAAACTGTTTTTT. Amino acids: CASSLAGGDEKLFF.